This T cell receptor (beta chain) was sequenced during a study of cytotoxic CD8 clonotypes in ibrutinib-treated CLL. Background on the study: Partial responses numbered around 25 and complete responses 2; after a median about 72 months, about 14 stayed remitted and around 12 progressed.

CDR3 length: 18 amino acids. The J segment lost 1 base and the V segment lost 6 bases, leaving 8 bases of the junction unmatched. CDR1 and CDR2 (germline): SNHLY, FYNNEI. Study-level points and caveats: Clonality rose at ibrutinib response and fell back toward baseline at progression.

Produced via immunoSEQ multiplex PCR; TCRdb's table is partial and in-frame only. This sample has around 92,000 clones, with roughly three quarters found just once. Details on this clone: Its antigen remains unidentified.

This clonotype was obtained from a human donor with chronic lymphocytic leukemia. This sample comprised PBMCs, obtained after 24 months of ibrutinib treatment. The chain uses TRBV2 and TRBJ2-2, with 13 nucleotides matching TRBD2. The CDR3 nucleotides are TGTGCCAGCAGCGCCTGGGGACTAGCGGGAAGGAACACCGGGGAGCTGTTTTTT. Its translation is CASSAWGLAGRNTGELFF. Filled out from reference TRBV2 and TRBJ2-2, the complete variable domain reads EPEVTQTPSHQVTQMGQEVILRCVPISNHLYFYWYRQILGQKVEFLVSFYNNEISEKSEIFDDQFSVERPDGSNFTLKIRSTKLEDSAMYFCASSAWGLAGRNTGELFFGEGSRLTVL.